The source of this TCR beta chain is a study of T cells in Graves' hyperthyroidism and ophthalmopathy. This clonotype was found a few times. Ophthalmopathy patients all had a Clinical Activity Score of at least 3, a NOSPECS grade of at least 4 and disease under 3 months old. Amplified regions were TCR beta CDR3 sequences from RNA transcripts. TCR CDR3 underwent first-round RT-PCR with the HTBI primer set. TCRdb reanalysed the multiplex PCR reads using MiXCR and keeps one entry per CDR3 protein. The sample carries hundreds of thousands of distinct CDR3 sequences, 15% to 20% recorded once. The ends were cut back, 0 bases at V and 4 bases at J, with 12 bases in the middle. Per the germline V gene, CDR1 is DFQATT and CDR2 is SNEGSKA (reference sequence). The CDR3 consists of 15 residues.

The sequenced sample was blood. The TCR sequence derives from a woman aged 40 to 50 with Graves' ophthalmopathy. The chain links TRBV20-1 to TRBJ2-2; D may be TRBD1 (6 bases). The DNA of the CDR3 is TGCAGTGCTAGAGATCCGAGGGGGAGCACCGGGGAGCTGTTTTTT. It specifies CSARDPRGSTGELFF.